These 10 T cell receptor beta chains were sequenced from one sample in a study of cytomegalovirus exposure and HLA in healthy donors. The repertoire was sequenced with immunoSEQ multiplex PCR; TCRdb's copy has only in-frame clones and lacks some. The sample holds tens of thousands of clones, approximately 95% seen once. The specimen sequenced was PBMCs. All receptors come from a woman under 30 in good health and CMV-seronegative.

The chain couples TRBV6-4 to TRBJ2-5; 7 bases are a match to TRBD2. The germline V gene has CDR1 MRHNA and CDR2 SNTAGT. After removal of 3 bases from V and 2 bases from J, the junction contained 6 bases not matched to a gene. The CDR3 is 15 residues long. The CDR3 protein is CASSEGAGLQETQYF. In DNA form, the CDR3 reads TGTGCCAGCAGTGAGGGAGCGGGACTTCAAGAGACCCAGTACTTC.

The gene calls are TRBV5-4 and TRBJ1-5; TRBD1 agrees at 7 bases. This CDR3 has 20 residues. V gave up 3 bases and J gave up 0 bases; unmatched junction bases: 18. Germline V gene lookup returns CDR1 SGHNT and CDR2 YYREEE (reference sequence). The CDR3 DNA reads TGTGCCAGCAGCTCGGACACACAGGGGCTAAGAAAATATAGCAATCAGCCCCAGCATTTT. It specifies CASSSDTQGLRKYSNQPQHF.

The gene calls are TRBV6-1 and TRBJ2-1, with TRBD1 matching over 10 bases. The V gene's germline CDR1 is MNHNS and CDR2 SASEGT. V shed 8 bases, J shed 1 base, and the junction held 5 bases outside the gene matches. This CDR3 region has 15 residues. Written as DNA, the CDR3 is TGTGCCAGCGACCAGGGACAGGGGTCCTACAATGAGCAGTTCTTC. This codes for CASDQGQGSYNEQFF.

This clone was seen just once. The chain joins TRBV30 to TRBJ2-3; TRBD1 is a possible D gene (5 bases). Germline V gene data show CDR1 as GTSNPN and CDR2 as SVGIG (reference sequence). This CDR3 contains 15 residues. V shed 0 bases and J shed 6 bases, with 16 bases lying between them. CDR3 coding DNA: TGTGCCTGGAGTGTTGGGGCAGGCCTGCCGGATACGCAGTATTTT. Translating gives CAWSVGAGLPDTQYF.

The V and J genes are TRBV11-3 and TRBJ2-5; 7 bases are a match to TRBD1. The CDR3 is made up of 14 amino acids. V gave up 5 bases and J gave up 1 base; unmatched junction bases: 4. The V gene's germline CDR1 is SGHNT and CDR2 YENEEA. In DNA, the CDR3 is TGTGCCAGCAGCAAATGGGACAGCCAAGAGACCCAGTACTTC. Amino acid sequence: CASSKWDSQETQYF.

The chain employs TRBV7-9 and TRBJ1-2; 8 positions match TRBD1. V lost 5 bases and J lost 7; bases outside the gene matches: 9. This CDR3 contains 14 residues. Germline V CDR1 and CDR2: SEHNR, FQNEAQ (reference sequence). CDR3 DNA: TGTGCCAGCAGCCCGTCGGACAGGGCTGGTGGCTACACCTTC. Its translation is CASSPSDRAGGYTF. The entire variable domain, with the rest obtained from reference TRBV7-9 and TRBJ1-2, is as follows: DTGVSQNPRHKITKRGQNVTFRCDPISEHNRLYWYRQTLGQGPEFLTYFQNEAQLEKSRLLSDRFSAERPKGSFSTLEIQRTEQGDSAMYLCASSPSDRAGGYTFGSGTRLTVV.

The V gene is TRBV7-8, the J gene TRBJ1-2; a possible D gene is TRBD1 (6 bases). CDR3 length: 16 amino acids. V was cut by 2 bases and J by 5 bases, with 18 bases left in between. Germline V gene sequence: CDR1 SGHVS, CDR2 FQNEAQ. CDR3 in DNA: TGTGCCAGCAGCTTATGGGTGAGGGGGGGACGGTATGGCTACACCTTC. Translated: CASSLWVRGGRYGYTF.

The chain links TRBV10-3 to TRBJ2-7, with D perhaps TRBD1 (6 bases). Trimming cost V 8 bases and J 3 bases, with 11 bases left between them. The CDR3 loop spans 12 amino acids. CDR1 and CDR2 from the germline V gene are ENHRY and SYGVKD. CDR3: CAIADRHYEQYF. As DNA, the CDR3 is TGTGCCATCGCCGACAGGCACTACGAGCAGTACTTC.

This chain connects TRBV5-8 to TRBJ1-5, with TRBD1 identical over 9 bases. CDR1 and CDR2 from the germline V gene are SGHTS and YDEGEE. The V and J ends lost 4 bases and 9 bases, in that order; junction bases with no gene match: 8. CDR3 size: 14 residues. The CDR3 nucleotides are TGTGCCAGCAGCCGGGGACAGGGCGCCGGGCCCCAGCATTTT. Protein: CASSRGQGAGPQHF.

V gene TRBV10-2 combines with J gene TRBJ2-5; 8 bases are a match to TRBD1. This CDR3 comprises 17 residues. After removal of 0 bases from V and 5 bases from J, the junction contained 11 bases not matched to a gene. CDR1 and CDR2 from the germline V gene are WSHSY and SAAADI. The CDR3 loop reads CASSESTGTGFFETQYF. CDR3 coding DNA: TGCGCCAGCAGTGAGTCGACCGGGACAGGCTTTTTCGAGACCCAGTACTTC.